This passage covers 9 T cell receptor beta chains from one sample sequenced in a study of T-cell reconstitution after alpha-beta-depleted transplantation in children. Unique molecular identifiers were incorporated when the TCRbeta library was constructed. Via MiXCR, TCRdb re-called the PCR reads, giving one row per CDR3 protein. The repertoire has around 480,000 distinct CDR3 sequences, approximately 30% of them found once; the top ten carry under 3%. The specimen comprised PBMCs from the stem cell graft donor, sampled from the stem cell graft. The receptors originated from a human donor who donated a stem cell graft to a child with aplastic anemia.

This chain links TRBV27 with TRBJ1-5; 12 bases align to TRBD1. Germline V gives CDR1 MNHEY, CDR2 SMNVEV (reference sequence). The CDR3 sequence is 17 residues long. J was trimmed by 5 bases and V by 5 bases; bases with no gene match: 10. CDR3 nucleotide sequence: TGTGCCAGCAGTCCTAGACGCGGGACAGGGGGCGATCAGCCCCAGCATTTT. Protein: CASSPRRGTGGDQPQHF.

This clonotype was observed a few times. This chain joins TRBV7-9 and TRBJ2-5; 10 positions match TRBD2. With V trimmed by 5 bases and J by 6 bases, 9 bases remained unmatched. The CDR3 covers 15 residues. Germline V lookup: CDR1 SEHNR, CDR2 FQNEAQ (reference sequence). The CDR3 DNA is TGTGCCAGCAGCCCACATGGACTAGCGGACCAGACCCAGTACTTC. Its protein product is CASSPHGLADQTQYF.

The chain has TRBV4-3 and TRBJ2-3, with 12 bases identical to TRBD2. The trim removed 0 bases at V and 0 bases at J, leaving 1 base unmatched. Germline loops: CDR1 LGHNA, CDR2 YSLEER. The CDR3 is made up of 17 amino acids. Here the CDR3 reads CASSQDTSGRSTDTQYF. In nucleotides, the CDR3 is TGCGCCAGCAGCCAAGATACTAGCGGGAGGAGCACAGATACGCAGTATTTT.

This clonotype has only a few counts. The genes are TRBV20-1 and TRBJ2-3; 7 bases map to TRBD1. The V gene end was trimmed by 5 bases and the J gene end by 2 bases; junction bases not matched to a gene: 7. This CDR3 is 14 amino acids long. Germline V lookup: CDR1 DFQATT, CDR2 SNEGSKA (reference sequence). The CDR3 here is CSAGRGLDTDTQYF. In nucleotides, the CDR3 is TGCAGTGCTGGAAGGGGGCTTGACACAGATACGCAGTATTTT.

This clonotype is a singleton in its sample. The V gene is TRBV5-1, the J gene TRBJ1-2; D not certain. Between the trimmed V and J ends, which lost 3 bases and 8 bases, there was a span of 14 bases. CDR1 and CDR2 from the germline V gene are SGHRS and YFSETQ. The CDR3 runs 13 residues. CDR3 nucleotide sequence: TGCGCCAGCAGCTCCAGTGGGGAAGGCGGCTACACCTTC. Its translation is CASSSSGEGGYTF.

V and J are TRBV20-1 and TRBJ1-1, with 7 positions matching TRBD1. CDR1 and CDR2 (germline): DFQATT, SNEGSKA (reference sequence). This CDR3 has 13 residues. V was clipped by 3 bases and J by 4 bases; unmatched bases: 5. The CDR3 is CSASTGAGTEAFF. The CDR3 DNA sequence: TGCAGTGCTAGCACAGGGGCAGGCACTGAAGCTTTCTTT.

The chain employs TRBV12-3 or TRBV12-4 and TRBJ1-2; D not resolved. The CDR3 consists of 13 residues. V was pared by 7 bases and J by 7 bases, with 16 bases between. This CDR3 reads CASTIGGVGGYTF. For the CDR3, the DNA is TGTGCCAGCACCATTGGCGGGGTGGGTGGCTACACCTTC.

The rearrangement links TRBV5-1 to TRBJ1-1; D unresolved. Looked up from germline, CDR1 is SGHRS and CDR2 is YFSETQ. The CDR3 totals 15 residues. The V and J ends lost 1 base and 1 base respectively, with 11 bases between them. The CDR3 region is CASSLRAGWNTEAFF. The DNA for the CDR3 is TGCGCCAGCAGCTTGAGGGCAGGCTGGAACACTGAAGCTTTCTTT. The full variable domain, its missing parts supplied by reference TRBV5-1 and TRBJ1-1, is KAGVTQTPRYLIKTRGQQVTLSCSPISGHRSVSWYQQTPGQGLQFLFEYFSETQRNKGNFPGRFSGRQFSNSRSEMNVSTLELGDSALYLCASSLRAGWNTEAFFGQGTRLTVV.

The chain joins TRBV25-1 to TRBJ1-4; D is uncertain. This CDR3 comprises 15 residues. In germline, CDR1 is MGHDK, CDR2 SYGVNS. V lost 3 bases and J lost 0, with 8 bases in between. CDR3 nucleotides: TGTGCCAGCAGTGATCCGACATCAACTAATGAAAAACTGTTTTTT. This encodes CASSDPTSTNEKLFF.